This passage covers 18 T cell receptor beta chains from one sample sequenced in a study of blood T cell repertoires in COVID-19. The assay was immunoSEQ multiplex PCR, and TCRdb's table has in-frame clones only and misses some. There are 150,000 to 200,000 clones in the sample; 80% to 85% occur only once, and 2.6% lies in the top ten. Sequenced: peripheral blood. The origin of the receptors is a human donor with acute or convalescent COVID-19. The donor label of this sample is uncertain.

This chain links TRBV9 with TRBJ1-1, with 9 bases aligning to TRBD1. CDR3 length: 18 amino acids. The V and J ends lost 4 bases and 0 bases, in that order; junction bases with no gene match: 13. Germline-derived CDR1 and CDR2 are SGDLS and YYNGEE. In nucleotides, the CDR3 is TGTGCCAGCAGCCCCAGTTTCCTGGGACAGGGTATGAACACTGAAGCTTTCTTT. Translating gives CASSPSFLGQGMNTEAFF. The complete variable domain, with remaining parts taken from reference TRBV9 and TRBJ1-1, reads DSGVTQTPKHLITATGQRVTLRCSPRSGDLSVYWYQQSLDQGLQFLIQYYNGEERAKGNILERFSAQQFPDLHSELNLSSLELGDSALYFCASSPSFLGQGMNTEAFFGQGTRLTVV.

The rearrangement links TRBV2 to TRBJ1-1, with D unresolved. Trimming left V 6 bases short and J 1 base short, with 6 bases between. Germline V CDR1 and CDR2: SNHLY, FYNNEI. The CDR3 extends over 12 amino acids. The CDR3: CASRATNTEAFF. CDR3 nucleotides: TGTGCCAGCAGGGCAACGAACACTGAAGCTTTCTTT. The full variable domain, with the rest looked up from reference TRBV2 and TRBJ1-1, is EPEVTQTPSHQVTQMGQEVILRCVPISNHLYFYWYRQILGQKVEFLVSFYNNEISEKSEIFDDQFSVERPDGSNFTLKIRSTKLEDSAMYFCASRATNTEAFFGQGTRLTVV.

This clone was counted only a few times. The chain carries TRBV5-5 and TRBJ1-1; D possibly corresponds to TRBD1 (5 bases). CDR1 is SGHKS, CDR2 YYEKEE, per germline (reference sequence). The CDR3 runs 14 residues. V gave up 2 bases and J gave up 5 bases, with 13 bases separating them. CDR3 sequence: CASSFSGGTTEAFF. CDR3 in DNA: TGTGCCAGCAGCTTTAGTGGGGGGACGACTGAAGCTTTCTTT.

V gene TRBV11-3 combines with J gene TRBJ2-7, with D hard to call. V lost 7 bases and J 0 bases, leaving 13 bases between the germline ends. The CDR3 runs 14 residues. The germline gives CDR1 SGHNT, CDR2 YENEEA. The CDR3 DNA follows: TGTGCCAGCATTATTTTCCGCGGCTCCTACGAGCAGTACTTC. Encoded protein: CASIIFRGSYEQYF.

The rearrangement joins TRBV5-1 to TRBJ1-1; no clear D. Trimming left V 1 base short and J 1 base short, with 8 bases between. Germline CDR1 SGHRS, CDR2 YFSETQ. CDR3 size: 14 residues. The CDR3 loop reads CASSLTTQNTEAFF. The CDR3 DNA reads as TGCGCCAGCAGCTTGACTACGCAGAACACTGAAGCTTTCTTT.

CDR3 amino acids: CASSPGLHGGQETQYF. CDR3 DNA: TGCGCCAGCAGCCCCGGGCTTCATGGAGGCCAAGAGACCCAGTACTTC. The rearrangement uses TRBV5-1 and TRBJ2-5, with D possibly TRBD2 on 5 matching bases. CDR1 SGHRS and CDR2 YFSETQ come from the germline V gene. Deletions cut 4 bases from V and 1 base from J, with 17 bases between. The CDR3 totals 16 residues.

The rearrangement uses TRBV14 and TRBJ2-7; 13 nucleotides align to TRBD2. This CDR3 is built from 16 residues. CDR1 and CDR2 (germline): SGHDN, FVKESK. J lost 3 bases, V lost 4 bases, and 6 bases had no gene match. CDR3 in amino acids: CASSLWTSGRDYEQYF. The CDR3 DNA reads TGTGCCAGCAGCCTTTGGACTAGCGGGAGAGACTACGAGCAGTACTTC.

As concerns this clone: Other DNA sequences in the sample encode the same CDR3. The chain's CDR3 is CASSLIAGGETQYF. CDR3 DNA: TGTGCCAGCAGCTTAATAGCGGGAGGAGAGACCCAGTACTTC. This sequence joins TRBV7-2 and TRBJ2-5, with 10 positions matching TRBD2. Trimming at V came to 2 bases and at J to 4 bases, leaving 1 base not matched to a gene. The CDR3 is 14 residues long. The germline V gene has CDR1 SGHTA and CDR2 FQGNSA.

This clone was observed a single time. The V gene is TRBV5-1, the J gene TRBJ2-5; 9 bases are a match to TRBD2. Germline assignment: CDR1 SGHRS and CDR2 YFSETQ. V lost 4 bases and J lost 1; bases outside the gene matches: 8. This CDR3 region has 16 residues. CDR3 sequence: CASSRKVAGAQETQYF. DNA of the CDR3: TGCGCCAGCAGCCGCAAGGTAGCGGGGGCCCAAGAGACCCAGTACTTC.

V and J are TRBV18 and TRBJ2-5, with D maybe TRBD1 (7 bases). Germline lookup yields CDR1 KGHSH and CDR2 LQKENI. The CDR3 extends over 14 amino acids. The V end lost 2 bases, the J end lost 5 bases, and 12 bases lay between the germline ends. CDR3 loop: CASSPIAGGETQYF. The CDR3 nucleotides read TGTGCCAGCTCACCAATCGCAGGGGGGGAGACCCAGTACTTC.

V and J are TRBV19 and TRBJ1-5, with D perhaps matching TRBD1 (6 bases). Trimming took off 0 bases at V and 5 bases at J, with 14 bases between the two ends. Per the germline V gene, CDR1 is LNHDA and CDR2 is SQIVND (reference sequence). The CDR3 covers 16 residues. CDR3 nucleotide sequence: TGTGCCAGTAGTATAGAGGGCAGGGGACGAGATCAGCCCCAGCATTTT. Translated: CASSIEGRGRDQPQHF.

This sequence joins TRBV28 and TRBJ1-2; 12 bases agree with TRBD1. Germline V CDR1 and CDR2: MDHEN, SYDVKM. The V gene end was trimmed by 1 base and the J gene end by 7 bases; junction bases not matched to a gene: 4. This CDR3 comprises 15 residues. The CDR3 loop reads CASSLYGGQGAGYTF. The CDR3, as DNA: TGTGCCAGCAGTTTATACGGGGGACAGGGGGCTGGCTACACCTTC.

In its sample, this clone was seen a few times. The chain has TRBV18 and TRBJ1-5; the D gene is possibly TRBD1 (5 bases). The germline V gene has CDR1 KGHSH and CDR2 LQKENI. The CDR3 is 13 residues long. V gave up 1 base and J gave up 7 bases, with 8 bases separating them. The CDR3 reads CASSPQGWQPQHF. CDR3 DNA: TGTGCCAGCTCACCACAGGGGTGGCAGCCCCAGCATTTT.

This clone showed up just once. The chain recombines TRBV19 with TRBJ2-1; weak D call: TRBD2 (6 bases). The CDR3 consists of 18 residues. Germline V CDR1 and CDR2: LNHDA, SQIVND (reference sequence). V dropped 5 bases and J dropped 1 base, with 21 bases sitting between them. The CDR3 nucleotides read TGTGCCAGTAGTCGAGACTTATCAACTAGCCGTTCCTACAATGAGCAGTTCTTC. Protein product: CASSRDLSTSRSYNEQFF.

This clone occurred once. The DNA of the CDR3 is TGTGCCACCAGCAGACCCCAGGGGGTAAGGGACACCGGGGAGCTGTTTTTT. Translated, it gives CATSRPQGVRDTGELFF. This sequence joins TRBV15 and TRBJ2-2, with 7 bases fitting TRBD1. CDR3 length equals 17 residues. The germline V gene encodes CDR1 LNHNV and CDR2 YYDKDF (reference sequence). The V and J ends lost 2 bases and 3 bases, in that order; junction bases with no gene match: 9.

This rearrangement joins TRBV21-1 to TRBJ1-1; no DNA check was done on the table's D call, TRBD1. TRBV21-1 is termed a pseudogene. The CDR3 length is 14 residues. The CDR3 DNA follows: TGTGCCAGCAGCGGAGACAGGGTGCACTCTGAAGCTTTCTTT. Its protein product is CASSGDRVHSEAFF.

The chain combines TRBV6-2 or TRBV6-3 with TRBJ2-6; 7 bases are a match to TRBD1. CDR3 size: 17 residues. CDR1 and CDR2 from the germline V gene are MNHEY and SVGEGT. J gave up 0 bases and V 3 bases, and 5 bases lay outside the gene matches. CDR3 DNA: TGTGCCAGCAGTTATAGGGCAGGGGGCTCTGGGGCCAACGTCCTGACTTTC. Protein sequence: CASSYRAGGSGANVLTF.

The chain recombines TRBV30 with TRBJ1-4; 9 bases line up with TRBD1. Trimming cost V 2 bases and J 5 bases; bases outside gene matches: 3. The CDR3 length is 14 residues. CDR1 and CDR2 from the germline V gene are GTSNPN and SVGIG (reference sequence). The CDR3 sequence is CAWSRDRENEKLFF. CDR3 nucleotides: TGTGCCTGGAGTCGGGACAGGGAAAATGAAAAACTGTTTTTT.